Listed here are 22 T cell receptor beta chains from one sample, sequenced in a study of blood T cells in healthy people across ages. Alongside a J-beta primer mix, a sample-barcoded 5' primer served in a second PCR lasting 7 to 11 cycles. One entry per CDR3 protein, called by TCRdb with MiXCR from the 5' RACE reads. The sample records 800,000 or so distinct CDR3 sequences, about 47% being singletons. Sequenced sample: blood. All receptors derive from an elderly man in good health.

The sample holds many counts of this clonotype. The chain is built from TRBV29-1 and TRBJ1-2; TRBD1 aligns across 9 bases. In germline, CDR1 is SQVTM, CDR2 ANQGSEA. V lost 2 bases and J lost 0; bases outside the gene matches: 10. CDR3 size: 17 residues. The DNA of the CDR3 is TGCAGCGTTGAAATCGCGCCGGGACAGGGAGCTAACTATGGCTACACCTTC. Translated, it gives CSVEIAPGQGANYGYTF.

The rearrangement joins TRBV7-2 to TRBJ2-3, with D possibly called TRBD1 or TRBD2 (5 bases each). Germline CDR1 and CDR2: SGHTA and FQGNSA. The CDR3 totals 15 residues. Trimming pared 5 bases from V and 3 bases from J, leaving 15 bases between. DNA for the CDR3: TGTGCCAGCAGCGGATATTCGAGGGGTACAGATACGCAGTATTTT. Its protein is CASSGYSRGTDTQYF.

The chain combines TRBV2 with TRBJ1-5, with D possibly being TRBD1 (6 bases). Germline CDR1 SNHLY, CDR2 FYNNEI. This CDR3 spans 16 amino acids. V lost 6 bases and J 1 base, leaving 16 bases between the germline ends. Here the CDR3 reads CASSPVWTESNQPQHF. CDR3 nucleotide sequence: TGTGCCAGCAGCCCCGTCTGGACAGAGAGCAATCAGCCCCAGCATTTT.

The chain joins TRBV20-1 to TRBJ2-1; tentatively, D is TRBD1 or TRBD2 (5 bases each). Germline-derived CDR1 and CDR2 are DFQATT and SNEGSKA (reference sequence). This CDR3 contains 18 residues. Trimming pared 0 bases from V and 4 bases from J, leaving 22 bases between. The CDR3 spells CSARDLEDRGPGYNEQFF. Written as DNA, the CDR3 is TGCAGTGCTAGAGACCTCGAGGATAGGGGACCGGGATACAATGAGCAGTTCTTC.

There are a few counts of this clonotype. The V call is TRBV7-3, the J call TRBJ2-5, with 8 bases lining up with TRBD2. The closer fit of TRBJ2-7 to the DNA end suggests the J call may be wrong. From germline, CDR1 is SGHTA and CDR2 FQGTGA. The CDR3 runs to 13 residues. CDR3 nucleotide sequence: TGTGCCAGCAGCTTAAGGCGGGGGGACGAGCAGTACTTC. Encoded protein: CASSLRRGDEQYF.

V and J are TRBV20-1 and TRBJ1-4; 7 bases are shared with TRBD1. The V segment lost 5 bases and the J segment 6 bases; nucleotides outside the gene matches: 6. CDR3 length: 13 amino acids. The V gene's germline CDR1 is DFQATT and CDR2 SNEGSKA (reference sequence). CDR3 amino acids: CSAAPGQHEKLFF. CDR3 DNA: TGCAGTGCTGCCCCGGGACAGCATGAAAAACTGTTTTTT.

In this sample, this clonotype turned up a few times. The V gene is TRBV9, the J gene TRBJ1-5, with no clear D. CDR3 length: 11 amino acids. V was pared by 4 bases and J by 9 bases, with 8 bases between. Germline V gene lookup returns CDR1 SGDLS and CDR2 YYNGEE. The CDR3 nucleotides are TGTGCCAGCAGCCCCCGAGGGCCCCAGCATTTT. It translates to CASSPRGPQHF.

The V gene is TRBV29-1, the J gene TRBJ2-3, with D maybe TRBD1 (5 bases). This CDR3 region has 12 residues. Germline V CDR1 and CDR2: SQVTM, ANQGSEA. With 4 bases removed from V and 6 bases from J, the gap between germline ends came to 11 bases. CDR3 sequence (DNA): TGCAGCGTTGCCAACAGGCGGGATACGCAGTATTTT. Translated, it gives CSVANRRDTQYF.

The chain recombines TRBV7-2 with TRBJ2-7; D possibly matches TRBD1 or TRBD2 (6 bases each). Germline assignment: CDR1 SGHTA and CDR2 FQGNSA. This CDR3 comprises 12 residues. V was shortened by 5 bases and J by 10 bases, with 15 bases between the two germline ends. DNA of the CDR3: TGTGCCAGCAGCATACCGACGGGGGCCCAGTACTTC. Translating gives CASSIPTGAQYF.

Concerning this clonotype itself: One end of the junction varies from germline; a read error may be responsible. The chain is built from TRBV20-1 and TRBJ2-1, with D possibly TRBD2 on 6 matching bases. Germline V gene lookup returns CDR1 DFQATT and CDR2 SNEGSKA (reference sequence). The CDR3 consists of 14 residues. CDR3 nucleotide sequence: TGCAGTGCTAGAGATCGGCGGGGTTACAATGGGCAGTTCTTC. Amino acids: CSARDRRGYNGQFF.

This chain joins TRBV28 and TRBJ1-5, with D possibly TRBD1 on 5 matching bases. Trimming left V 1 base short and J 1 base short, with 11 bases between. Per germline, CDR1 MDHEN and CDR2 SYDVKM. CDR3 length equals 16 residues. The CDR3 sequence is CASSLYAGSSNQPQHF. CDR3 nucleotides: TGTGCCAGCAGTTTATACGCAGGGTCCAGCAATCAGCCCCAGCATTTT.

The chain's CDR3 is CASSSGGSRENIQYF. Written as DNA, the CDR3 is TGTGCCAGCAGCTCCGGAGGGTCGAGGGAAAACATTCAGTACTTC. The chain carries TRBV5-5 and TRBJ2-4; possibly TRBD2 for D (6 bases). Germline V gives CDR1 SGHKS, CDR2 YYEKEE (reference sequence). Trimming shortened V by 3 bases and J by 5 bases, and 15 bases separated the two germline ends. The CDR3 is made up of 15 amino acids.

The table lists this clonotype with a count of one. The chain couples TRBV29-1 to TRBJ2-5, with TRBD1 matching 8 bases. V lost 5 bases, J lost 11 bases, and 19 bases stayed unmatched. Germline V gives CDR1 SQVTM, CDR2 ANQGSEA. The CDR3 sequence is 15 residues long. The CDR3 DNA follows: TGCAGCGTTTTTAAGACAGGGGACTTATACAATGAGCAGTACTTC. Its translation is CSVFKTGDLYNEQYF.

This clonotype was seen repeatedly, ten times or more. The CDR3 DNA reads as TGTGCCATCAGTGAGGGTGGACGGTTCCAAGAGACCCAGTACTTC. It specifies CAISEGGRFQETQYF. The V and J genes are TRBV10-3 and TRBJ2-5; D remains ambiguous. The CDR3 has 15 amino acids. V was shortened by 2 bases and J by 1 base, with 11 bases between the two germline ends. Per germline, CDR1 ENHRY and CDR2 SYGVKD.

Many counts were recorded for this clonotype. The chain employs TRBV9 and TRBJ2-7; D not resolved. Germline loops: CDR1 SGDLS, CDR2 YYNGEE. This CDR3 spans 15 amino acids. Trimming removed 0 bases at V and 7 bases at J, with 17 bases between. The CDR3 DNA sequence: TGTGCCAGCAGCGTAGGATCCAGCGTCTACAATGAGCAGTACTTC. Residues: CASSVGSSVYNEQYF.

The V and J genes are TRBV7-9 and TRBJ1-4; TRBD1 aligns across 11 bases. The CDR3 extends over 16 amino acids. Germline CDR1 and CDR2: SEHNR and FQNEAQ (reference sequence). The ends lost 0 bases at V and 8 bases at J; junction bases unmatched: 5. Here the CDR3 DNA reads TGTGCCAGCAGCTTAGCGGGACAGGGGGAACACGAAAAACTGTTTTTT. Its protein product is CASSLAGQGEHEKLFF.

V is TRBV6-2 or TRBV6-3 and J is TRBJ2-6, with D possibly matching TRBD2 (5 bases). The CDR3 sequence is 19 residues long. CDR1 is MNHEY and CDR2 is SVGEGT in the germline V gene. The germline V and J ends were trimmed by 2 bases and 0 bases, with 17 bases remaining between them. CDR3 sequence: CASSYLRLGLVSGANVLTF. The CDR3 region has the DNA TGTGCCAGCAGTTACCTTCGCCTCGGACTCGTCTCTGGGGCCAACGTCCTGACTTTC.

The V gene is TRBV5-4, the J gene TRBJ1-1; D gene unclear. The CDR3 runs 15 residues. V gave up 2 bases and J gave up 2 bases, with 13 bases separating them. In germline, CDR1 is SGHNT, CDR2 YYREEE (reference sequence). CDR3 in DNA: TGTGCCAGCAGCTTCACCCAGACGGGAAACACTGAAGCTTTCTTT. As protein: CASSFTQTGNTEAFF.

CDR3 amino acids: CASSVSREYEQYF. CDR3 coding DNA: TGTGCCAGCAGCGTATCGCGGGAGTACGAGCAGTACTTC. J is TRBJ2-7 and V is TRBV7-8; TRBD2 matches 7 bases. This CDR3 region has 13 residues. V lost 5 bases to trimming and J lost 4 bases; unmatched junction nucleotides: 5. CDR1 is SGHVS and CDR2 is FQNEAQ in the germline V gene.

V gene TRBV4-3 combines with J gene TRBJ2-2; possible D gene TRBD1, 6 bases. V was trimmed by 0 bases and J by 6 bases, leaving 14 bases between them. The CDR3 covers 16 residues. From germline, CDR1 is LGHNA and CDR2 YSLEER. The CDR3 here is CASSQDNWPGAGELFF. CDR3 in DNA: TGCGCCAGCAGCCAAGATAACTGGCCAGGGGCCGGGGAGCTGTTTTTT.

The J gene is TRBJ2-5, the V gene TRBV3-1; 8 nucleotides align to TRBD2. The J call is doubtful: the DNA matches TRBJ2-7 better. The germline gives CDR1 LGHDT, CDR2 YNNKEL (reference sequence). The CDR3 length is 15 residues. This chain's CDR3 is CASSQGSGSIYEQYF. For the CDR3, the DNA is TGTGCCAGCAGCCAAGGGAGCGGGAGTATCTACGAGCAGTACTTC.

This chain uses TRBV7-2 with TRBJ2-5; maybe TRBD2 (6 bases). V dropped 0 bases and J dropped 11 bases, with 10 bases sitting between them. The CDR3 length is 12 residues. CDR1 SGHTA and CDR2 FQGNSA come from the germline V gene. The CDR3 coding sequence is TGTGCCAGCAGCTTAGCAGGGACTGGGCAGTACTTC. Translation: CASSLAGTGQYF.